These 5 T cell receptor beta chains originate from one sample sequenced in a study of blood T cell repertoires in COVID-19. The assay was immunoSEQ multiplex PCR, and TCRdb's table has in-frame clones only and misses some. The repertoire holds around 250,000 clones, with about 86% as singletons. The specimen sequenced was peripheral blood. These receptors came from a man in his sixties with acute or convalescent COVID-19.

J is TRBJ2-6 and V is TRBV12-3 or TRBV12-4; D not certain. The CDR3 runs to 13 residues. The germline V and J ends were trimmed by 6 bases and 0 bases, with 3 bases remaining between them. The DNA for the CDR3 is TGTGCCAGCAGCTACTCTGGGGCCAACGTCCTGACTTTC. Its translation: CASSYSGANVLTF.

V gene TRBV11-3 combines with J gene TRBJ2-1, with 9 bases that match TRBD2. The junction had 1 base not matched to a gene; V was cut back by 3 bases and J by 4 bases. This CDR3 contains 14 residues. Per germline, CDR1 SGHNT and CDR2 YENEEA. CDR3 sequence (DNA): TGTGCCAGCAGCTTGCGGGAGGGGTACAATGAGCAGTTCTTC. This encodes CASSLREGYNEQFF. Full variable domain (missing parts from reference TRBV11-3 and TRBJ2-1): EAGVVQSPRYKIIEKKQPVAFWCNPISGHNTLYWYLQNLGQGPELLIRYENEEAVDDSQLPKDRFSAERLKGVDSTLKIQPAELGDSAVYLCASSLREGYNEQFFGPGTRLTVL.

The chain employs TRBV12-5 and TRBJ2-3, with D possibly being TRBD2 (6 bases). The V gene lost 3 bases and the J gene lost 5 bases, with 15 bases spanning the gap. CDR1 and CDR2 from the germline V gene are LGHNT and FRNRAP. The CDR3 has 15 amino acids. The CDR3 loop is CASGFGGSFEDTQYF. DNA of the CDR3: TGTGCTAGTGGTTTCGGAGGGTCTTTTGAAGATACGCAGTATTTT.

This chain links TRBV5-4 with TRBJ1-4; TRBD1 agrees at 10 bases. Losses at the gene ends were 2 bases for V and 8 bases for J; bases not matched to a gene: 6. The CDR3 is 15 residues long. Looked up from germline, CDR1 is SGHNT and CDR2 is YYREEE (reference sequence). This CDR3 reads CASSLDRGQGEKLFF. The CDR3 DNA follows: TGTGCCAGCAGCTTAGACAGGGGGCAGGGCGAAAAACTGTTTTTT. Drawing the rest from reference TRBV5-4 and TRBJ1-4, the complete variable domain is ETGVTQSPTHLIKTRGQQVTLRCSSQSGHNTVSWYQQALGQGPQFIFQYYREEENGRGNFPPRFSGLQFPNYSSELNVNALELDDSALYLCASSLDRGQGEKLFFGSGTQLSVL.

The chain combines TRBV27 with TRBJ1-1; TRBD1 matches at 9 bases. The CDR3 length is 14 residues. V shed 4 bases and J 11 bases; nucleotides not matched to a gene: 11. The germline CDR1 and CDR2 sequences are MNHEY and SMNVEV (reference sequence). The CDR3 DNA reads TGTGCCAGCAGTTCCACAGGGGGCGCGGGCCAGGCTTTCTTT. Translation: CASSSTGGAGQAFF.